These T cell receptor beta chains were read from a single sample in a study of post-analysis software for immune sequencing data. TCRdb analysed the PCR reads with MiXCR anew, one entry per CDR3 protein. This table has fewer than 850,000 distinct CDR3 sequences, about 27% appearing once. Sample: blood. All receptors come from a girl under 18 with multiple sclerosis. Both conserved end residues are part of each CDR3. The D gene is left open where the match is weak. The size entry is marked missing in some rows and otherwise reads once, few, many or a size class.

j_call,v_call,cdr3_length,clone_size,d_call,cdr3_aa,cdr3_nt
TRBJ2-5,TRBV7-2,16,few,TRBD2,CASSPRLAALQETQYF,TGTGCCAGCAGTCCTAGACTAGCGGCGCTCCAAGAGACCCAGTACTTC
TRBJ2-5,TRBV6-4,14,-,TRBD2,CASAGLAGGNEQYF,TGTGCCAGCGCGGGACTAGCGGGAGGAAATGAGCAGTACTTC
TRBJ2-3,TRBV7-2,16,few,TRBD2,CASSFGAGGPTDTQYF,TGTGCCAGCAGCTTTGGGGCGGGGGGGCCAACAGATACGCAGTATTTT
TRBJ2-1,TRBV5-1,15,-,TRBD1,CASTRGQGRHNEQFF,TGCGCCAGCACAAGGGGACAGGGCCGTCACAATGAGCAGTTCTTC
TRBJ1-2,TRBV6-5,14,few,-,CASMGALQSAGYTF,TGTGCCAGCATGGGGGCCCTCCAATCGGCTGGCTACACCTTC
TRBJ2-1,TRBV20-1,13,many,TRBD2,CWPGLAYYNEQFF,TGCTGGCCGGGACTAGCATACTACAATGAGCAGTTCTTC
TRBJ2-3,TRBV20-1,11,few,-,CSAPTPDTQYF,TGCAGTGCCCCGACCCCCGATACGCAGTATTTT
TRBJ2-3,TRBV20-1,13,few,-,CSARAPTGVYEYF,TGCAGTGCTAGAGCTCCGACGGGAGTTTACGAGTATTTT
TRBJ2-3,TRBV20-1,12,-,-,CSARGGPNTQYF,TGCAGTGCTAGGGGCGGACCCAATACGCAGTATTTT
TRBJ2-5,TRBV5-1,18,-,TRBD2,CASSLGLRTGGGAETQYF,TGCGCCAGCAGCTTGGGACTTCGGACAGGCGGGGGGGCAGAGACCCAGTACTTC
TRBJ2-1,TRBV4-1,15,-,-,CASSQGGSAADEQFF,TGCGCCAGCAGCCAAGGAGGTAGCGCGGCGGATGAGCAGTTCTTC
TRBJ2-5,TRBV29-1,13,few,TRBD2,CSGGLAGDNEQYF,TGCAGCGGGGGACTAGCGGGGGACAATGAGCAGTACTTC
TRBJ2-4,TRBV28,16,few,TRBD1,CASRAGTGLAKNIQYF,TGTGCCAGCAGGGCGGGGACAGGGCTAGCCAAAAACATTCAGTACTTC
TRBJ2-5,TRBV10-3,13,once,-,CAISEQGGETQYF,TGTGCCATCAGTGAGCAGGGGGGAGAGACCCAGTACTTC
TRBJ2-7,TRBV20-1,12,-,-,CSASDPDYEQYF,TGCAGTGCTAGCGACCCAGACTACGAGCAGTACTTC